One sample yielded the 21 T cell receptor beta chains listed below, sequenced in a study of PD-L1 blockade in urothelial cancer. The time point is: pretreatment peripheral blood. TCRdb keeps only in-frame clones here, not all; method: immunoSEQ multiplex PCR. This table holds about 81,000 clones, about 85% found once. Sequenced material: PBMCs, taken around atezolizumab (anti-PD-L1) treatment. Every receptor here comes from a man aged 35 to 55 with urothelial cancer.

This clone turned up a few times. This rearrangement joins TRBV19 to TRBJ1-1; TRBD1 is a possible D gene (5 bases). Germline V CDR1 and CDR2: LNHDA, SQIVND (reference sequence). The germline V and J ends were trimmed by 1 base and 1 base, with 13 bases remaining between them. This CDR3 is 16 amino acids long. In DNA form, the CDR3 reads TGTGCCAGTAGTATAGCCCCGGACACTTCGAACACTGAAGCTTTCTTT. Translating gives CASSIAPDTSNTEAFF.

This clone was seen only a few times. The rearrangement links TRBV6-1 to TRBJ1-5; D is undetermined. The CDR3 consists of 13 residues. The V gene lost 4 bases and the J gene lost 7 bases, with 11 bases spanning the gap. Germline CDR1 is MNHNS and CDR2 is SASEGT. The CDR3 coding sequence is TGTGCCAGCAGTGGCGGGATCGGGCAGCCCCAGCATTTT. Translation: CASSGGIGQPQHF.

This clone was detected once. The CDR3, as DNA: TGTGCCAGCACCCCGGGACAGGGCCATCAGCCCCAGCATTTT. Translation gives CASTPGQGHQPQHF. The chain has TRBV28 and TRBJ1-5; TRBD1 matches 9 bases. Germline V gene lookup returns CDR1 MDHEN and CDR2 SYDVKM. With 7 bases clipped from V and 5 bases from J, the junction kept 6 bases outside the gene matches. The CDR3 loop spans 14 amino acids.

The genes are TRBV6-5 and TRBJ1-1; D uncertain. Germline-derived CDR1 and CDR2 are MNHEY and SVGAGI. V was trimmed by 2 bases and J by 3 bases, leaving 10 bases between them. The CDR3 extends over 14 amino acids. CDR3: CASSYEAGDTEAFF. The CDR3 nucleotides read TGTGCCAGCAGTTACGAGGCTGGCGACACTGAAGCTTTCTTT.

V is TRBV25-1 and J is TRBJ2-7; D is undetermined. This CDR3 is 10 amino acids long. CDR1 is MGHDK and CDR2 is SYGVNS in the germline V gene. Trimming left V 10 bases short and J 5 bases short, with 9 bases between. The CDR3 reads CATSTDEQYF. DNA of the CDR3: TGTGCCACCAGCACAGACGAGCAGTACTTC.

This clone was found once. The rearrangement uses TRBV6-1 and TRBJ1-5, with 10 bases aligning to TRBD1. With V trimmed by 4 bases and J by 3 bases, 0 bases remained unmatched. The CDR3 spans 14 residues. Germline V CDR1 and CDR2: MNHNS, SASEGT. CDR3 residues: CASSGQGANQPQHF. CDR3 nucleotides: TGTGCCAGCAGTGGACAGGGGGCCAATCAGCCCCAGCATTTT.

J is TRBJ2-1 and V is TRBV5-1, with 8 bases aligning to TRBD2. The J segment lost 11 bases and the V segment lost 4 bases, leaving 11 bases of the junction unmatched. Germline CDR1 and CDR2: SGHRS and YFSETQ. The CDR3 is 14 amino acids. CDR3 nucleotides: TGCGCCAGCAGCCTCGGGACTAGTAATTTTCAGCAGTTCTTC. As protein: CASSLGTSNFQQFF.

This clone has only one observation. The CDR3 protein is CASSLGGLASTDTQYF. CDR3 nucleotides: TGTGCCAGCAGCTTAGGAGGGCTGGCTAGCACAGATACGCAGTATTTT. The chain uses TRBV7-3 and TRBJ2-3; perhaps TRBD2 as D (6 bases). The CDR3 totals 16 residues. Germline assignment: CDR1 SGHTA and CDR2 FQGTGA. V lost 2 bases, J lost 0 bases, and 12 bases lay in between.

The genes are TRBV2 and TRBJ2-4, with 7 positions matching TRBD1. The V gene's germline CDR1 is SNHLY and CDR2 FYNNEI. This CDR3 is 12 amino acids long. Germline trimming cut 6 bases from V and 9 bases from J; bases unmatched to any gene: 5. The CDR3 DNA sequence: TGTGCCAGCAGAAGACAGGGCAGCATTCAGTACTTC. It codes for CASRRQGSIQYF.

The chain employs TRBV28 and TRBJ2-7; 12 bases are a match to TRBD2. The CDR3 covers 15 residues. V was clipped by 1 base and J by 3 bases; unmatched bases: 1. Germline values: CDR1 MDHEN, CDR2 SYDVKM. CDR3 loop: CASSLSTSGSYEQYF. CDR3 DNA sequence: TGTGCCAGCAGTTTATCGACTAGCGGGAGCTACGAGCAGTACTTC.

V gene TRBV6-5 combines with J gene TRBJ1-1; tentatively, D is TRBD1 (5 bases). CDR3 length: 11 amino acids. Germline CDR1 is MNHEY and CDR2 is SVGAGI. Trimming cost V 6 bases and J 9 bases, with 11 bases left between them. CDR3 sequence (DNA): TGTGCCAGCAGGGGAGGGACCCAAGCTTTCTTT. Its protein product is CASRGGTQAFF.

The J gene is TRBJ1-3, the V gene TRBV7-2; D not resolved. Trimming took 3 bases from V and 1 from J, leaving 10 bases between them. Looked up from germline, CDR1 is SGHTA and CDR2 is FQGNSA. The CDR3 runs to 15 residues. CDR3 DNA: TGTGCCAGCAGCTTGGGCCAGGCTTCTGGAAACACCATATATTTT. Amino acids: CASSLGQASGNTIYF.

In its sample, this clone was seen a few times. The chain joins TRBV6-1 to TRBJ2-7; 7 bases line up with TRBD1. The germline V gene encodes CDR1 MNHNS and CDR2 SASEGT. V was pared by 6 bases and J by 3 bases, with 5 bases of the junction left unmatched. The CDR3 is made up of 13 amino acids. CDR3 sequence (DNA): TGTGCCAGCAGAGAGACAGGGCGCTACGAGCAGTACTTC. It codes for CASRETGRYEQYF.

The chain couples TRBV6-1 to TRBJ1-1, with unresolved D. From germline, CDR1 is MNHNS and CDR2 SASEGT. The CDR3 covers 14 residues. Trimming shortened V by 3 bases and J by 1 base, and 9 bases separated the two germline ends. The CDR3 loop is CASSDVWQNTEAFF. Written as DNA, the CDR3 is TGTGCCAGCAGTGATGTGTGGCAGAACACTGAAGCTTTCTTT.

This chain links TRBV11-1 with TRBJ2-2; perhaps TRBD1 as D (6 bases). The CDR3 has 17 residues. Germline CDR1 and CDR2: SGHAT and FQDESV (reference sequence). V was cut by 1 base and J by 4 bases, with 16 bases left in between. For the CDR3, the DNA is TGTGCCAGCAGCTTAGTAGCAACAGGGTGGGGCACCGGGGAGCTGTTTTTT. It translates to CASSLVATGWGTGELFF.

This clone has a single count. The chain combines TRBV27 with TRBJ2-1; 7 bases align to TRBD2. V was clipped by 6 bases and J by 10 bases; unmatched bases: 15. CDR3 length equals 15 residues. CDR1 is MNHEY, CDR2 SMNVEV, per germline (reference sequence). CDR3 sequence reads: CASSLGPERGREQFF. CDR3 coding DNA: TGTGCCAGCAGCCTGGGCCCCGAGCGGGGCAGAGAGCAGTTCTTC.

This clone has more than one count but fewer than ten. V usage is TRBV7-8 and J usage is TRBJ1-1, with D tentatively TRBD1 (5 bases). V lost 5 bases to trimming and J lost 1 base, with 8 bases between them. The CDR3 is made up of 13 amino acids. CDR1 is SGHVS and CDR2 is FQNEAQ in the germline V gene. In nucleotides, the CDR3 is TGTGCCAGCAGCGAGACAGCGAACACTGAAGCTTTCTTT. Translated, it gives CASSETANTEAFF.

The chain joins TRBV13 to TRBJ1-4, with 7 bases matching TRBD1. J gave up 5 bases and V 3 bases, and 3 bases lay outside the gene matches. CDR3 length: 14 residues. Germline V gene lookup returns CDR1 PRHDT and CDR2 FYEKMQ (reference sequence). CDR3 amino acids: CASSFGTVNEKLFF. The CDR3 region has the DNA TGTGCCAGCAGCTTTGGGACAGTAAATGAAAAACTGTTTTTT. Full variable domain (outside the CDR3, taken from reference TRBV13 and TRBJ1-4): AAGVIQSPRHLIKEKRETATLKCYPIPRHDTVYWYQQGPGQDPQFLISFYEKMQSDKGSIPDRFSAQQFSDYHSELNMSSLELGDSALYFCASSFGTVNEKLFFGSGTQLSVL.

The V gene is TRBV4-3, the J gene TRBJ1-2; 8 bases fit TRBD1. The junction had 5 bases not matched to a gene; V was cut back by 0 bases and J by 5 bases. The CDR3 is 15 residues long. Germline V gives CDR1 LGHNA, CDR2 YSLEER. CDR3 nucleotides: TGCGCCAGCAGCCAAGATAACGACAGGGGATATGGCTACACCTTC. It encodes CASSQDNDRGYGYTF.

This clone has a handful of counts. This chain uses TRBV6-6 with TRBJ2-7; D remains ambiguous. CDR3 length: 13 amino acids. V was shortened by 4 bases and J by 3 bases, with 10 bases between the two germline ends. Germline V gives CDR1 MNHNY, CDR2 SVGAGI (reference sequence). The CDR3 nucleotides are TGTGCCAGCAGTTCTTCTACAGTCTACGAGCAGTACTTC. The encoded protein is CASSSSTVYEQYF.

The chain recombines TRBV2 with TRBJ2-3; D is possibly TRBD2 (6 bases). CDR1 and CDR2 from the germline V gene are SNHLY and FYNNEI. The V gene lost 7 bases and the J gene lost 2 bases, with 16 bases spanning the gap. This CDR3 contains 15 residues. In nucleotides, the CDR3 is TGTGCCAGCAAGTCCAGAGCGGGCCTCACAGATACGCAGTATTTT. Protein: CASKSRAGLTDTQYF.